What follows are 15 T cell receptor beta chains derived from one specimen sequenced in a study of vaccination effects on CD4 cells after COVID-19. Generated by immunoSEQ multiplex PCR, the TCRdb table keeps only in-frame clones and is missing some. Among approximately 46,000 clones listed, roughly 80% were seen once. CD4+ T cell isolation took place after more than eight days of culture. No antigen is known for these receptors. The specimen was CD4+ T cells from PBMCs cultured without peptide, collected before COVID-19 vaccination. The receptors come from a human donor who had a prior SARS-CoV-2 infection.

This rearrangement joins TRBV6-2 or TRBV6-3 to TRBJ2-1, with 8 bases that match TRBD2. The V segment lost 0 bases and the J segment 4 bases; nucleotides outside the gene matches: 2. The CDR3 extends over 15 amino acids. From germline, CDR1 is MNHEY and CDR2 SVGEGT. CDR3 DNA: TGTGCCAGCAGTTACTCTAGCGGGGATTACAATGAGCAGTTCTTC. It yields the protein CASSYSSGDYNEQFF.

The chain recombines TRBV5-4 with TRBJ1-1; D unresolved. Germline values: CDR1 SGHNT, CDR2 YYREEE (reference sequence). V was clipped by 3 bases and J by 1 base, with 4 bases between them. This CDR3 comprises 12 residues. The CDR3 DNA reads TGTGCCAGCAGCTCGCCGAACACTGAAGCTTTCTTT. It encodes CASSSPNTEAFF.

The chain combines TRBV5-6 with TRBJ2-1; D remains unclear. The CDR3 has 13 amino acids. Trimming shortened V by 4 bases and J by 1 base, and 6 bases separated the two germline ends. The germline gives CDR1 SGHDT, CDR2 YYEEEE. In DNA, the CDR3 is TGTGCCAGCAGCCCCGGTTCCTACAATGAGCAGTTCTTC. This translates into CASSPGSYNEQFF.

V is TRBV6-5 and J is TRBJ1-2, with D unresolved. Looked up from germline, CDR1 is MNHEY and CDR2 is SVGAGI. The CDR3 consists of 14 residues. Trimming took off 2 bases at V and 3 bases at J, with 10 bases between the two ends. The CDR3 nucleotides are TGTGCCAGCAGTTACGACTCCGCGTACTATGGCTACACCTTC. Protein product: CASSYDSAYYGYTF.

In DNA, the CDR3 is TGTGCCAGCAGTTATCGCATTAGCGGGAGGTACGGTCGGACAGATACGCAGTATTTT. Protein: CASSYRISGRYGRTDTQYF. The chain is built from TRBV7-2 and TRBJ2-3; 10 nucleotides align to TRBD2. The CDR3 consists of 19 residues. Germline V gene lookup returns CDR1 SGHTA and CDR2 FQGNSA. Trimming at V came to 6 bases and at J to 3 bases, leaving 18 bases not matched to a gene.

The rearrangement links TRBV5-4 to TRBJ2-1; 7 bases match TRBD1. The junction had 19 bases not matched to a gene; V was cut back by 5 bases and J by 5 bases. The CDR3 extends over 18 amino acids. The germline V gene encodes CDR1 SGHNT and CDR2 YYREEE (reference sequence). CDR3 in DNA: TGTGCCAGCAGTTACGACACTACCACGTGGACAGGCAACAATGAGCAGTTCTTC. Its protein is CASSYDTTTWTGNNEQFF.

The rearrangement uses TRBV5-6 and TRBJ2-7; no reliable D call. The CDR3 covers 13 residues. Germline V gene sequence: CDR1 SGHDT, CDR2 YYEEEE. Trimming pared 1 base from V and 4 bases from J, leaving 9 bases between. The DNA of the CDR3 is TGTGCCAGCAGCTTGCGGGTTATTTACGAGCAGTACTTC. The encoded protein is CASSLRVIYEQYF.

The CDR3 coding sequence is TGTGCCAGCAGTGATCCCAACTACGAGCAGTACTTC. It codes for CASSDPNYEQYF. The V call is TRBV2, the J call TRBJ2-7; no firm D call. Trimming took off 3 bases at V and 3 bases at J, with 6 bases between the two ends. The CDR3 consists of 12 residues. The germline V gene has CDR1 SNHLY and CDR2 FYNNEI.

Here the CDR3 reads CASSLKGNTGELFF. Written as DNA, the CDR3 is TGCGCCAGCAGCTTGAAGGGAAACACCGGGGAGCTGTTTTTT. The V gene is TRBV5-1, the J gene TRBJ2-2; D call uncertain. Germline CDR1 and CDR2: SGHRS and YFSETQ. Trimming stripped 1 base from V and 2 bases from J, with 6 bases between. This CDR3 has 14 amino acids.

The chain has TRBV5-8 and TRBJ2-1; D might be TRBD2 (6 bases). This CDR3 has 16 residues. In germline, CDR1 is SGHTS, CDR2 YDEGEE. The V gene lost 1 base and the J gene lost 8 bases, with 19 bases spanning the gap. CDR3 nucleotide sequence: TGTGCCAGCAGCTTGTTGTGGTCTAGCGCGTGGGATGAGCAGTTCTTC. Encoded protein: CASSLLWSSAWDEQFF.

This clone was recorded once. The chain uses TRBV7-3 and TRBJ2-3, with D hard to call. Trimming took 8 bases from V and 0 from J, leaving 9 bases between them. This CDR3 spans 13 amino acids. Germline CDR1 is SGHTA and CDR2 is FQGTGA. This CDR3 is CASGPGSTDTQYF. Written as DNA, the CDR3 is TGTGCCAGCGGCCCAGGAAGCACAGATACGCAGTATTTT.

The V and J genes are TRBV5-4 and TRBJ2-1; D not resolved. The ends were cut back, 4 bases at V and 15 bases at J, with 20 bases in the middle. Germline V gene sequence: CDR1 SGHNT, CDR2 YYREEE (reference sequence). The CDR3 runs 13 residues. This chain's CDR3 is CASSAPGTAHPFF. In DNA form, the CDR3 reads TGTGCCAGCAGCGCGCCCGGAACAGCACATCCGTTCTTC.

The rearrangement uses TRBV29-1 and TRBJ1-3; 12 bases are a match to TRBD1. The J segment lost 2 bases and the V segment lost 7 bases, leaving 3 bases of the junction unmatched. Looked up from germline, CDR1 is SQVTM and CDR2 is ANQGSEA. The CDR3 sequence is 14 residues long. The CDR3, as DNA: TGCAGCGGTCGGGACAGGGGGCCTGGAAACACCATATATTTT. Protein product: CSGRDRGPGNTIYF.

The chain uses TRBV18 and TRBJ2-7; TRBD2 aligns across 7 bases. The CDR3 sequence is 14 residues long. CDR1 is KGHSH and CDR2 is LQKENI in the germline V gene. Trimming at V came to 2 bases and at J to 2 bases, leaving 3 bases not matched to a gene. CDR3 sequence (DNA): TGTGCCAGCTCACCAGGGCGGGGGACCTACGAGCAGTACTTC. It codes for CASSPGRGTYEQYF.

This clone has only a few counts. The chain's CDR3 is CASSPQAAGELFF. CDR3 nucleotides: TGTGCCAGCTCCCCCCAGGCAGCCGGGGAGCTGTTTTTT. The chain carries TRBV7-9 and TRBJ2-2, with D unresolved. Germline V CDR1 and CDR2: SEHNR, FQNEAQ (reference sequence). V was trimmed by 8 bases and J by 6 bases, leaving 13 bases between them. This CDR3 spans 13 amino acids.